These T cell receptor beta chains were read from a single sample in a study of OX40 agonist ivuxolimab in advanced cancers. Sequencing was performed with immunoSEQ multiplex PCR; in TCRdb, only in-frame clones are kept and a portion is missing. The data contain 70,000 to 95,000 clones, 80% to 90% of them singletons. This material consisted of CD4+ or CD8+ T cells sorted from blood, taken in a trial of the OX40 agonist ivuxolimab. These receptors were collected from an adult with an advanced solid tumor such as melanoma, head and neck, liver or kidney cancer. The CDR3 runs from the conserved cysteine through the conserved F or W. Each record gives: V gene, J gene, CDR3 length, D gene, clone size, CDR3 protein, CDR3 DNA. The D gene is left open where the match is weak. A clone size is listed for some rows: how often the clone was seen (once, few, many), or a class if it is expanded.

>TRBV28|TRBJ1-5|14|NA|NA
CASSLPAGQRPQHF
TGTGCCAGCAGTTTACCCGCAGGTCAAAGGCCCCAGCATTTT
>TRBV5-1|TRBJ1-6|16|TRBD1|NA
CASSLWGQNSNSPLHF
TGCGCCAGCAGCTTGTGGGGACAGAACTCAAACTCTCCCCTCCACTTT
>TRBV29-1|TRBJ1-1|11|NA|NA
CSATPNTEAFF
TGCAGCGCAACACCCAACACTGAAGCTTTCTTT
>TRBV19|TRBJ2-2|15|TRBD1|NA
CATQRGQTYTGELFF
TGTGCCACCCAACGGGGACAGACCTACACCGGGGAGCTGTTTTTT
>TRBV18|TRBJ2-5|17|NA|NA
CASSRLPAGRMQETQYF
TGTGCCAGCTCACGCCTCCCAGCAGGGAGAATGCAAGAGACCCAGTACTTC
>TRBV7-9|TRBJ2-7|16|NA|NA
CASSPKVRGSSYEQYF
TGTGCCAGCAGCCCTAAGGTCCGGGGTAGCTCCTACGAGCAGTACTTC
>TRBV11-3|TRBJ2-1|15|NA|NA
CASSLGRVSYNEQFF
TGTGCCAGCAGCTTAGGGAGGGTCTCCTACAATGAGCAGTTCTTC
>TRBV27|TRBJ1-1|13|TRBD1|once
CASSRTGDTEAFF
TGTGCCAGCAGTCGGACAGGGGACACTGAAGCTTTCTTT
>TRBV30|TRBJ2-6|16|NA|once
CAWTSGPHSGANVLTF
TGTGCCTGGACCAGCGGTCCTCACTCTGGGGCCAACGTCCTGACTTTC
>TRBV7-2|TRBJ2-7|18|NA|NA
CASSSGGLSGTAPYEQYF
TGTGCCAGCAGCTCCGGGGGGCTTAGCGGGACAGCTCCCTACGAGCAGTACTTC
>TRBV5-1|TRBJ2-1|14|NA|NA
CASSLSQEYNEQFF
TGCGCCAGCAGCTTGTCACAGGAGTACAATGAGCAGTTCTTC
>TRBV29-1|TRBJ2-2|14|NA|NA
CSVDKYGVAGELFF
TGCAGCGTTGACAAATACGGGGTGGCCGGGGAGCTGTTTTTT
>TRBV7-2|TRBJ1-1|14|TRBD1|few
CASSLVDRQTEAFF
TGTGCCAGCAGCCTAGTGGACAGGCAGACTGAAGCTTTCTTT
>TRBV29-1|TRBJ1-1|10|NA|NA
CSAKPTEAFF
TGCAGCGCCAAGCCGACTGAAGCTTTCTTT
>TRBV5-1|TRBJ2-5|14|NA|NA
CASRGQPTQETQYF
TGCGCCAGCAGGGGGCAGCCCACACAAGAGACCCAGTACTTC
>TRBV19|TRBJ1-2|14|NA|NA
CASSTTAANYGYTF
TGTGCCAGTAGTACGACAGCCGCAAACTATGGCTACACCTTC
>TRBV4-2|TRBJ1-3|17|NA|NA
CASSQDSQVTSGNTIYF
TGTGCCAGCAGCCAAGACTCCCAGGTGACCTCTGGAAACACCATATATTTT
>TRBV9|TRBJ2-5|11|NA|once
CASPGRETQYF
TGTGCCAGCCCGGGAAGGGAGACCCAGTACTTC
>TRBV7-6|TRBJ1-5|14|NA|once
CASSGRTAEGPQHF
TGTGCCAGCAGCGGCCGGACAGCCGAGGGGCCCCAGCATTTT
>TRBV2|TRBJ2-5|14|NA|NA
CASSEDWYQETQYF
TGTGCCAGCAGTGAGGACTGGTACCAAGAGACCCAGTACTTC
>TRBV19|TRBJ2-7|14|NA|NA
CASSMSFSTYEQYF
TGTGCCAGTAGTATGAGTTTCAGTACCTACGAGCAGTACTTC
>TRBV5-1|TRBJ1-6|14|NA|NA
CASSLRTTNSPLHF
TGCGCCAGCAGCCTAAGGACTACTAATTCACCCCTCCACTTT
>TRBV5-4|TRBJ1-2|14|NA|NA
CASSLRGWGYGYTF
TGTGCCAGCAGCCTAAGGGGGTGGGGCTATGGCTACACCTTC
>TRBV5-1|TRBJ2-3|14|NA|once
CASSSRLGRDTQYF
TGCGCCAGCAGCTCGCGGTTGGGGCGAGATACGCAGTATTTT
>TRBV9|TRBJ2-2|16|NA|NA
CASSALGAGYTGELFF
TGTGCCAGCAGCGCCCTTGGGGCCGGGTACACCGGGGAGCTGTTTTTT
>TRBV7-3|TRBJ2-2|15|TRBD2|NA
CASSPALAGTGELFF
TGTGCCAGCAGCCCTGCACTAGCGGGCACCGGGGAGCTGTTTTTT
>TRBV19|TRBJ1-2|14|NA|NA
CASSIYGAEDGYTF
TGTGCCAGTAGTATCTACGGGGCCGAGGATGGCTACACCTTC
>TRBV30|TRBJ1-1|11|NA|NA
CAWTDLEGAFF
TGTGCCTGGACGGACCTCGAAGGGGCTTTCTTT
>TRBV6-6|TRBJ1-1|16|TRBD1|NA
CASSYFPRGRDTEAFF
TGTGCCAGCAGTTACTTCCCCAGGGGGAGGGACACTGAAGCTTTCTTT
>TRBV2|TRBJ2-2|14|NA|NA
CASSVRARTGELFF
TGTGCCAGCAGTGTAAGAGCTCGAACCGGGGAGCTGTTTTTT
>TRBV7-6|TRBJ1-1|14|TRBD1|few
CASSEGQGNTEAFF
TGTGCCAGCAGCGAGGGACAGGGGAACACTGAAGCTTTCTTT
>TRBV5-1|TRBJ2-2|16|NA|NA
CASSLLADANTGELFF
TGCGCCAGCAGCTTGCTGGCTGACGCGAACACCGGGGAGCTGTTTTTT
>TRBV2|TRBJ1-4|14|TRBD1|NA
CASREGGHNEKLFF
TGTGCCAGCAGAGAAGGGGGCCACAACGAAAAACTGTTTTTT
>TRBV11-3|TRBJ2-3|16|TRBD2|NA
CASSSGTSGTTDTQYF
TGTGCCAGCAGCTCCGGGACTAGCGGGACCACAGATACGCAGTATTTT
>TRBV12-5|TRBJ1-1|13|NA|NA
CASGLTTQHPAFF
TGTGCTAGTGGTTTGACGACGCAGCACCCGGCTTTCTTT